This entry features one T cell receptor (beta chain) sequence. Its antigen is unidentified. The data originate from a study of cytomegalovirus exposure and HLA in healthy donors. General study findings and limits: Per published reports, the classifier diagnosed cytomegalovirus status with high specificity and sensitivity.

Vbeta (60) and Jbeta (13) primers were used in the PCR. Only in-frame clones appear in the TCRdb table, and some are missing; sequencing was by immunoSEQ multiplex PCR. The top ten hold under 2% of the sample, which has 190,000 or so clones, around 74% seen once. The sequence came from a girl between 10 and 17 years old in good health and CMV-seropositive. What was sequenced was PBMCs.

CDR3: CASGPSSGTVSGDTQYF. CDR3 sequence (DNA): TGTGCTAGTGGTCCCTCATCCGGGACAGTGTCCGGAGATACGCAGTATTTT. This chain uses TRBV12-5 with TRBJ2-3, with 7 bases identical to TRBD1. The CDR3 length is 17 residues. The V segment lost 5 bases and the J segment 5 bases; nucleotides outside the gene matches: 16. Germline V gene data show CDR1 as LGHNT and CDR2 as FRNRAP.